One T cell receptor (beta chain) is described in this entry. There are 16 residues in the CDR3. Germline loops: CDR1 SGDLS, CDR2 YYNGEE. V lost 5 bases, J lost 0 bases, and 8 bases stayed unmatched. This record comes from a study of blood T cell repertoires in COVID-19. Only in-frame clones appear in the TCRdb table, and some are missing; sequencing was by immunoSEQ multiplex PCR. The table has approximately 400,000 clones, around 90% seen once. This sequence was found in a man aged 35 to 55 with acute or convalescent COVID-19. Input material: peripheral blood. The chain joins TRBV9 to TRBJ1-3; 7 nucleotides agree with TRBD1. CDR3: CASSGGQDISGNTIYF. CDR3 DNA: TGTGCCAGCAGTGGCGGACAGGACATCTCTGGAAACACCATATATTTT.